Shown below are 2 T cell receptor beta chains from a single sample sequenced in a study of PD-1 blockade in classical Hodgkin lymphoma. Data came from immunoSEQ multiplex PCR; TCRdb stores just in-frame clones and leaves some out. The table has about 22,000 clones, 75% to 95% seen once; the top ten hold about 0.5%. Described time point: newly diagnosed, previously untreated cHL patient sample. Magnetic negative selection purified CD4+ T cells from thawed PBMCs. The sequenced sample was CD4+ T cells from blood. The source of these receptors is a human donor with classical Hodgkin lymphoma.

This chain joins TRBV5-1 and TRBJ2-5, with D perhaps being TRBD1 or TRBD2 (5 bases each). Germline CDR1 is SGHRS and CDR2 is YFSETQ. Trimming removed 0 bases from V and 6 bases from J, with 9 bases in between. The CDR3 has 13 residues. The CDR3 reads CASSLGGGQTQYF. CDR3 bases: TGCGCCAGCAGCTTGGGTGGGGGTCAGACCCAGTACTTC.

This chain connects TRBV7-2 to TRBJ2-3, with D possibly being TRBD2 (6 bases). This CDR3 region has 14 residues. From germline, CDR1 is SGHTA and CDR2 FQGNSA. V gave up 1 base and J gave up 11 bases, with 16 bases separating them. The CDR3 DNA reads TGTGCCAGCAGCTTAGGTCTGCGGGACGGGGGGCAGTATTTT. This sequence encodes CASSLGLRDGGQYF.